The 11 T cell receptor beta chains in this list originate from one sample, sequenced in a study of beta chain features in type 1 diabetes listed by TCRdb under 2018. The method was the immunoSEQ multiplex PCR assay. All of the isolated RNA was reverse transcribed with the High Capacity cDNA Reverse Transcription Kit, so expressed TCRB transcripts were sequenced. TCRdb re-hosts the immuneACCESS table, in-frame sequences only. Its copies lack some clones; in the studies checked, an unresolved V gene accounts for under half of them, and the cause for the rest is not known. Counted in this sample were fewer than 350,000 clones; 7.5% to 9.5% of them appeared once. Approximately 0.93% of the sample comes from the top ten. Specimen: central memory CD4+ T cells from blood. These receptors originate from a woman aged 18-29 years in good health.

The rearrangement links TRBV5-1 to TRBJ1-2, with TRBD1 matching over 7 bases. With 2 bases clipped from V and 6 bases from J, the junction kept 4 bases outside the gene matches. This CDR3 spans 13 amino acids. The germline gives CDR1 SGHRS, CDR2 YFSETQ. CDR3 region: CASSFRQGDGYTF. DNA of the CDR3: TGCGCCAGCAGCTTCCGACAGGGTGATGGCTACACCTTC.

V gene TRBV4-2 combines with J gene TRBJ2-5; D is possibly TRBD2 (6 bases). CDR1 LGHNA and CDR2 YNFKEQ come from the germline V gene. V was cut by 5 bases and J by 1 base, with 14 bases left in between. The CDR3 is 15 amino acids. DNA for the CDR3: TGTGCCAGCAGCTACTACTTAGCGGCCCAAGAGACCCAGTACTTC. This gives the protein CASSYYLAAQETQYF.

This clone showed up just a few times. The chain has TRBV11-2 and TRBJ1-3; D gene uncertain. Trimming cost V 8 bases and J 0 bases, with 8 bases left between them. The CDR3 consists of 13 residues. Germline CDR1 SGHAT, CDR2 FQNNGV. CDR3 bases: TGTGCCAGCGGGATAAGCTCTGGAAACACCATATATTTT. Its protein is CASGISSGNTIYF. Drawing the rest from reference TRBV11-2 and TRBJ1-3, the complete variable domain is EAGVAQSPRYKIIEKRQSVAFWCNPISGHATLYWYQQILGQGPKLLIQFQNNGVVDDSQLPKDRFSAERLKGVDSTLKIQPAKLEDSAVYLCASGISSGNTIYFGEGSWLTVV.

This clone appeared many times. This chain joins TRBV28 and TRBJ2-2; D possibly corresponds to TRBD1 (7 bases). The CDR3 runs to 17 residues. Germline V gene data show CDR1 as MDHEN and CDR2 as SYDVKM. Trimming stripped 1 base from V and 5 bases from J, with 17 bases between. DNA for the CDR3: TGTGCCAGCAGTTTATCCTGGCAGGGGGGAATAACCGGGGAGCTGTTTTTT. Translation: CASSLSWQGGITGELFF.

There are many counts of this clone. The rearrangement uses TRBV6-6 and TRBJ1-1, with D perhaps TRBD1 (6 bases). CDR1 is MNHNY and CDR2 is SVGAGI in the germline V gene (reference sequence). The CDR3 is 14 amino acids. The V end lost 5 bases, the J end lost 2 bases, and 12 bases lay between the germline ends. CDR3 bases: TGTGCCAGCAGTCCGACAGGACCTAACACTGAAGCTTTCTTT. This sequence encodes CASSPTGPNTEAFF.

As regards this clone: Distinct nucleotide sequences in the sample also encode this CDR3. The gene calls are TRBV5-1 and TRBJ2-5; D remains ambiguous. Germline loops: CDR1 SGHRS, CDR2 YFSETQ. The CDR3 extends over 13 amino acids. V was pared by 2 bases and J by 4 bases, with 9 bases between. This CDR3 reads CASSFGVRETQYF. CDR3 DNA sequence: TGCGCCAGCAGCTTTGGGGTGAGAGAGACCCAGTACTTC.

This clone was seen repeatedly, ten times or more. The J gene is TRBJ2-1, the V gene TRBV7-8; a possible D gene is TRBD2 (5 bases). CDR1 and CDR2 (germline): SGHVS, FQNEAQ. V lost 5 bases and J lost 8, with 19 bases in between. CDR3 size: 15 residues. The CDR3 region has the DNA TGTGCCAGCAGCCCCGGACTCCGGCGGGTCGATGAGCAGTTCTTC. Translating gives CASSPGLRRVDEQFF.

This chain uses TRBV27 with TRBJ1-1; perhaps TRBD1 as D (5 bases). The V and J ends lost 2 bases and 4 bases respectively, with 14 bases between them. Germline V gene data show CDR1 as MNHEY and CDR2 as SMNVEV (reference sequence). The CDR3 extends over 15 amino acids. The CDR3 nucleotides read TGTGCCAGCAGTTTAAATAGCAGGGACGGCACTGAAGCTTTCTTT. Translated: CASSLNSRDGTEAFF.

This clone was observed a handful of times. V is TRBV4-1 and J is TRBJ2-1, with a possible D match to TRBD2 (6 bases). The V gene's germline CDR1 is MGHRA and CDR2 YSYEKL. The length of the CDR3 is 17 residues. Trimming took off 1 base at V and 2 bases at J, with 15 bases between the two ends. The CDR3 region is CASSQASGGVAYNEQFF. The CDR3 DNA follows: TGCGCCAGCAGCCAAGCTTCAGGCGGGGTGGCCTACAATGAGCAGTTCTTC.

The V gene is TRBV19, the J gene TRBJ2-5, with TRBD1 identical over 7 bases. This CDR3 has 14 amino acids. With V trimmed by 5 bases and J by 3 bases, 6 bases remained unmatched. CDR1 and CDR2 from the germline V gene are LNHDA and SQIVND (reference sequence). CDR3 region: CASSRGQIEETQYF. In DNA form, the CDR3 reads TGTGCCAGTAGTCGGGGACAGATTGAAGAGACCCAGTACTTC.

This clone has a handful of counts. This chain joins TRBV11-2 and TRBJ2-7; D call uncertain. The germline V gene encodes CDR1 SGHAT and CDR2 FQNNGV. The CDR3 extends over 14 amino acids. V was shortened by 2 bases and J by 1 base, with 9 bases between the two germline ends. The CDR3, as DNA: TGTGCCAGCAGCTTAACGGACGGATCCTACGAGCAGTACGTC. Amino acid sequence: CASSLTDGSYEQYV.